This T cell receptor (beta chain) was observed in a study of control samples from healthy donors and cancer patients (dated by TCRdb to the early 2020s). Details on this clone: Its antigen has not been determined. The record has no base qualities; no much larger clone is one base away.

Receptors were amplified or captured by the immunoSEQ multiplex PCR assay. Sourced from immuneACCESS, this table was stored by TCRdb with only in-frame sequences that have V and J called. A share of the clones is absent; for the studies checked, an unresolved V gene accounts for under half, and the remainder has no known explanation. The sample yields around 120,000 clones; about 93% were counted once. The top ten hold 1.5% to 2% of the sample. Trimming removed 0 bases from V and 4 bases from J, leaving 0 bases between the germline ends. Taken from cysteine to phenylalanine, the CDR3 has 11 residues. Only the CDR3 DNA stays, 33 bases, in frame from base 1.

The chain is assembled from TRBV23-1 and TRBJ1-2; there is no confident call for the D gene. TRBV23-1 is identified as an open reading frame with a role that is uncertain. The material sequenced was PBMCs. The sequence came from a man aged 50 or older with head and neck cancer. The DNA sequence is TGCGCCAGCAGTCAATCCTATGGCTACACCTTC. Translation gives CASSQSYGYTF.